These 18 T cell receptor beta chains came from one sample sequenced in a study of blood T cell repertoires in COVID-19. Here immunoSEQ multiplex PCR was the method, and the copy in TCRdb shows in-frame clones only, minus some. The sample has 300,000 to 350,000 clones; 75% to 90% are singletons. Input material: peripheral blood. The receptors were gathered from a man between 18 and 29 years old with active or convalescent COVID-19.

CDR3 in DNA: TGTGCCAGCAGCTTAGATTTCGGCTATAATTCACCCCTCCACTTT. Encoded protein: CASSLDFGYNSPLHF. The rearrangement links TRBV11-2 to TRBJ1-6, with unresolved D. The V end was cut by 0 bases, the J end by 3 bases, with 6 bases between. Germline-derived CDR1 and CDR2 are SGHAT and FQNNGV. This CDR3 is 15 amino acids long.

This sequence joins TRBV5-1 and TRBJ2-3; possibly TRBD1 for D (6 bases). The CDR3 is made up of 14 amino acids. Germline loops: CDR1 SGHRS, CDR2 YFSETQ. Trimming took off 7 bases at V and 2 bases at J, with 14 bases between the two ends. The CDR3 nucleotides read TGCGCCAGCGAACAGGGTGCAAACACAGATACGCAGTATTTT. This sequence encodes CASEQGANTDTQYF.

This chain joins TRBV27 and TRBJ2-3, with 9 positions matching TRBD2. The CDR3 sequence is 17 residues long. Germline CDR1 MNHEY, CDR2 SMNVEV (reference sequence). V gave up 3 bases and J gave up 2 bases; unmatched junction bases: 9. The CDR3 DNA follows: TGTGCCAGCAGTTTTCTTCCGCTAGCGGGAAACACAGATACGCAGTATTTT. This encodes CASSFLPLAGNTDTQYF.

In this sample, this clone turned up once. This sequence joins TRBV27 and TRBJ1-2, with TRBD1 identical over 10 bases. There are 16 residues in the CDR3. J lost 4 bases, V lost 5 bases, and 10 bases had no gene match. Germline loops: CDR1 MNHEY, CDR2 SMNVEV (reference sequence). CDR3 DNA: TGTGCCAGCAGTCCCCTCAGACAGGGGGCTGGCTATGGCTACACCTTC. Protein sequence: CASSPLRQGAGYGYTF.

Only a few counts were recorded for this clone. The chain links TRBV3-1 (or the pseudogene TRBV3-2) to TRBJ1-5, with D tentatively TRBD1 (6 bases). Trimming stripped 0 bases from V and 7 bases from J, with 13 bases between. Germline assignment: CDR1 LGHDT and CDR2 YNNKEL (reference sequence). The CDR3 spans 15 residues. CDR3 coding DNA: TGTGCCAGCAGCCAAGAAGGGGACATTGGACAGCCCCAGCATTTT. Amino acids: CASSQEGDIGQPQHF.

This chain connects TRBV9 to TRBJ2-3; D is unclear. V was pared by 0 bases and J by 6 bases, with 5 bases between. CDR1 and CDR2 from the germline V gene are SGDLS and YYNGEE. This CDR3 spans 12 amino acids. As DNA, the CDR3 is TGTGCCAGCAGCGTAGCATCCGATACGCAGTATTTT. The encoded protein is CASSVASDTQYF.

The table lists this clone with many counts. This chain connects TRBV6-1 to TRBJ2-2; TRBD2 is a possible D gene (5 bases). The CDR3 covers 15 residues. V lost 1 base and J lost 1, with 7 bases in between. Per germline, CDR1 MNHNS and CDR2 SASEGT. The CDR3 bases are TGTGCCAGCAGTGAAGAAGAGGGGAACACCGGGGAGCTGTTTTTT. Translation: CASSEEEGNTGELFF.

The count of this clone is one. This chain joins TRBV11-1 and TRBJ1-1; the D is unclear. The germline gives CDR1 SGHAT, CDR2 FQDESV (reference sequence). This CDR3 has 15 residues. Trimming took off 4 bases at V and 0 bases at J, with 12 bases between the two ends. In DNA, the CDR3 is TGTGCCAGCAGCTCCTTACCCGAGGTGAACACTGAAGCTTTCTTT. This sequence encodes CASSSLPEVNTEAFF.

V usage is TRBV7-8 and J usage is TRBJ1-4; 7 bases agree with TRBD1. The V and J ends lost 0 bases and 8 bases, in that order; junction bases with no gene match: 12. Germline-derived CDR1 and CDR2 are SGHVS and FQNEAQ. The CDR3 is 17 amino acids. In nucleotides, the CDR3 is TGTGCCAGCAGCTTAGCAACCCTAACAGGGGTAGGGGAAAAACTGTTTTTT. Protein: CASSLATLTGVGEKLFF.

The chain links TRBV11-2 to TRBJ1-4, with a possible D match to TRBD1 (5 bases). The CDR3 runs 16 residues. Trimming left V 6 bases short and J 0 bases short, with 14 bases between. Looked up from germline, CDR1 is SGHAT and CDR2 is FQNNGV. The CDR3 loop reads CASSAGTGATNEKLFF. The CDR3 nucleotides read TGTGCCAGCAGTGCCGGGACTGGAGCAACTAATGAAAAACTGTTTTTT.

This rearrangement joins TRBV27 to TRBJ2-2; 10 positions match TRBD2. The CDR3 is 18 residues long. Germline values: CDR1 MNHEY, CDR2 SMNVEV (reference sequence). The V segment lost 4 bases and the J segment 4 bases; nucleotides outside the gene matches: 12. DNA for the CDR3: TGTGCCAGCAGTTCCTCTCCCGGGACTAGCGACTCCACCGGGGAGCTGTTTTTT. Translating gives CASSSSPGTSDSTGELFF.

CDR3 nucleotides: TGCAGCGTTGTACAGGGTACCCACGAGCAGTACTTC. Its protein is CSVVQGTHEQYF. V is TRBV29-1 and J is TRBJ2-7, with D tentatively TRBD1 (6 bases). Looked up from germline, CDR1 is SQVTM and CDR2 is ANQGSEA. This CDR3 contains 12 residues. The V gene lost 4 bases and the J gene lost 5 bases, with 12 bases spanning the gap.

This chain connects TRBV9 to TRBJ2-5; 9 bases agree with TRBD2. V lost 2 bases to trimming and J lost 5 bases; unmatched junction nucleotides: 7. This CDR3 has 15 amino acids. Per the germline V gene, CDR1 is SGDLS and CDR2 is YYNGEE. This chain's CDR3 is CASSVRSGSSETQYF. CDR3 bases: TGTGCCAGCAGCGTCCGTAGCGGGAGTTCTGAGACCCAGTACTTC.

The genes are TRBV28 and TRBJ2-1, with 7 bases aligning to TRBD2. Germline CDR1 is MDHEN and CDR2 is SYDVKM. The CDR3 covers 14 residues. V dropped 3 bases and J dropped 6; count of bases not matched to a gene: 5. The chain's CDR3 is CASSFRGRANEQFF. The CDR3 DNA follows: TGTGCCAGCAGTTTCAGAGGGAGGGCCAATGAGCAGTTCTTC. The full variable domain, in which reference TRBV28 and TRBJ2-1 provide the parts outside the CDR3, is DVKVTQSSRYLVKRTGEKVFLECVQDMDHENMFWYRQDPGLGLRLIYFSYDVKMKEKGDIPEGYSVSREKKERFSLILESASTNQTSMYLCASSFRGRANEQFFGPGTRLTVL.

The chain recombines TRBV11-2 with TRBJ1-4, with a weak D call TRBD1 (6 bases). The CDR3 extends over 15 amino acids. V lost 6 bases to trimming and J lost 7 bases, with 18 bases between them. Germline CDR1 SGHAT, CDR2 FQNNGV. The CDR3 bases are TGTGCCAGCAGGCGACAGCAGGGGATCGGTGAAAAACTGTTTTTT. It translates to CASRRQQGIGEKLFF. Together with reference TRBV11-2 and TRBJ1-4, the CDR3 gives the full variable domain: EAGVAQSPRYKIIEKRQSVAFWCNPISGHATLYWYQQILGQGPKLLIQFQNNGVVDDSQLPKDRFSAERLKGVDSTLKIQPAKLEDSAVYLCASRRQQGIGEKLFFGSGTQLSVL.

V gene TRBV28 combines with J gene TRBJ1-5; D may be TRBD1 (5 bases). V lost 6 bases to trimming and J lost 5 bases, with 17 bases between them. Germline CDR1 and CDR2: MDHEN and SYDVKM. CDR3 length: 15 amino acids. The CDR3 DNA is TGTGCCAGCAGCCCGGGGAGGGGCCTCTATCAGCCCCAGCATTTT. Its protein product is CASSPGRGLYQPQHF.

The gene calls are TRBV28 and TRBJ2-1; a weak D match, TRBD1 (5 bases). Germline CDR1 and CDR2: MDHEN and SYDVKM. This CDR3 is 12 amino acids long. V was shortened by 1 base and J by 14 bases, with 12 bases between the two germline ends. The DNA of the CDR3 is TGTGCCAGCAGTTTATATGGTAGACAGAAGTTCTTC. This translates into CASSLYGRQKFF.

This clone occurred a few times. The rearrangement links TRBV7-9 to TRBJ1-3, with no clear D. The CDR3 is 15 amino acids. Deletions cut 5 bases from V and 0 bases from J, with 11 bases between. Germline values: CDR1 SEHNR, CDR2 FQNEAQ (reference sequence). CDR3 DNA sequence: TGTGCCAGCAGCGGGCAGATCAGCTCTGGAAACACCATATATTTT. Translating it yields CASSGQISSGNTIYF.